This T cell receptor beta chain was documented in a study of blood T cells in healthy people across ages. It was roughly 10 milliliters of peripheral blood that were drawn from each donor. CDR1 is MNHEY and CDR2 is SVGEGT in the germline V gene. This CDR3 has 12 amino acids. V gave up 2 bases and J gave up 9 bases, with 8 bases separating them. Next came a second PCR, run for about 6 to 11 cycles, which used a sample-barcoded 5' primer along with a J-beta primer mix. Each CDR3 protein gets one entry after TCRdb re-called the 5' RACE reads with MiXCR. Of 700,000 or so distinct CDR3 sequences in the sample, 35% to 50% were seen once.

The receptor comes from an elderly man in good health. The chain is built from TRBV6-2 or TRBV6-3 and TRBJ2-4; unclear D gene. The sample was blood. The chain's CDR3 is CASSYPPGIQYF. The CDR3 DNA follows: TGTGCCAGCAGTTACCCCCCAGGCATTCAGTACTTC.